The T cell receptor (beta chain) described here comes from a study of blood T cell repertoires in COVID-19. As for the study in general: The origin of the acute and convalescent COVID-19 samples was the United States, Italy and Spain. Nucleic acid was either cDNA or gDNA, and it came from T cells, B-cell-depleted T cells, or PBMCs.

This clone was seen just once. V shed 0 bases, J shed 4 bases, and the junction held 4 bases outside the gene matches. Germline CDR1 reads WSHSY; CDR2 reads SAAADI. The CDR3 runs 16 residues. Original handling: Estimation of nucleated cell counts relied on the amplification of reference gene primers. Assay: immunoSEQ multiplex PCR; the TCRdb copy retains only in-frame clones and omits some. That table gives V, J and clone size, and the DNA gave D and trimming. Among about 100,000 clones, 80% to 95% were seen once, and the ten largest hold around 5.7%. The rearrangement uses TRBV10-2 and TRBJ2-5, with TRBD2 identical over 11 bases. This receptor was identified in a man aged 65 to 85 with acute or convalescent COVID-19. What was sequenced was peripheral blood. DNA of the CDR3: TGCGCCAGCAGTGAGTCGTTAGCGGGAGGGCGAGAGACCCAGTACTTC. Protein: CASSESLAGGRETQYF.